The 26 T cell receptor beta chains given below trace back to one sample, sequenced in a study of cytotoxic CD8 clonotypes in ibrutinib-treated CLL. Here immunoSEQ multiplex PCR was the method, and the copy in TCRdb shows in-frame clones only, minus some. The sample lists about 300,000 clones, 70% to 80% occurring once. The sequenced sample was PBMCs, obtained at disease progression, from a patient treated with ibrutinib. The receptors come from a human donor with chronic lymphocytic leukemia.

This clone has just a few counts. The V call is TRBV9, the J call TRBJ2-2, with no clear D. The V end lost 0 bases, the J end lost 6 bases, and 9 bases lay between the germline ends. Germline V gene sequence: CDR1 SGDLS, CDR2 YYNGEE. The CDR3 is 14 amino acids. The CDR3 sequence is CASSVEVLAGELFF. CDR3 nucleotide sequence: TGTGCCAGCAGCGTAGAGGTCTTGGCCGGGGAGCTGTTTTTT.

The rearrangement joins TRBV15 to TRBJ1-4, with 8 bases matching TRBD1. Germline values: CDR1 LNHNV, CDR2 YYDKDF (reference sequence). There are 15 residues in the CDR3. V was pared by 5 bases and J by 10 bases, with 12 bases of the junction left unmatched. CDR3 residues: CATSFIGQGTGKLFF. The CDR3 DNA follows: TGTGCCACCAGCTTCATAGGACAGGGTACGGGAAAACTGTTTTTT.

This chain uses TRBV15 with TRBJ1-2, with D hard to call. The CDR3 spans 14 residues. Germline V gene data show CDR1 as LNHNV and CDR2 as YYDKDF (reference sequence). V was shortened by 0 bases and J by 10 bases, with 15 bases between the two germline ends. The DNA of the CDR3 is TGTGCCACCAGCAGAGATAGTACCTTAAGTCTCTACACCTTC. Amino acids: CATSRDSTLSLYTF.

The J gene is TRBJ1-6, the V gene TRBV2; 8 bases match TRBD1. The CDR3 has 16 amino acids. Trimming cost V 6 bases and J 9 bases; bases outside gene matches: 13. In germline, CDR1 is SNHLY, CDR2 FYNNEI. This CDR3 reads CASSEQGTGWTSPLHF. The CDR3 DNA reads as TGTGCCAGCAGCGAGCAAGGGACAGGATGGACTTCACCCCTCCACTTT. Looking up the rest from reference TRBV2 and TRBJ1-6 gives the full variable domain: EPEVTQTPSHQVTQMGQEVILRCVPISNHLYFYWYRQILGQKVEFLVSFYNNEISEKSEIFDDQFSVERPDGSNFTLKIRSTKLEDSAMYFCASSEQGTGWTSPLHFGNGTRLTVT.

The V and J genes are TRBV4-3 and TRBJ1-1; D is unclear. The V and J ends lost 4 bases and 1 base respectively, with 10 bases between them. Germline lookup yields CDR1 LGHNA and CDR2 YSLEER. This CDR3 is built from 14 residues. CDR3 amino acids: CASSRSVANTEAFF. The CDR3 DNA reads TGCGCCAGCAGCCGTTCTGTTGCGAACACTGAAGCTTTCTTT.

This clone showed up just a few times. The chain recombines TRBV14 with TRBJ2-3; TRBD2 aligns across 12 bases. From germline, CDR1 is SGHDN and CDR2 FVKESK. J gave up 9 bases and V 1 base, and 5 bases lay outside the gene matches. This CDR3 has 15 residues. The DNA of the CDR3 is TGTGCCAGCAGCCAAGGACTAGCGGGAGTCGACACGCAGTATTTT. Translated: CASSQGLAGVDTQYF.

This clone was seen only once. The chain recombines TRBV13 with TRBJ2-1; TRBD2 matches at 7 bases. CDR1 and CDR2 from the germline V gene are PRHDT and FYEKMQ (reference sequence). Losses at the gene ends were 6 bases for V and 5 bases for J; bases not matched to a gene: 16. The CDR3 has 17 amino acids. The CDR3 loop reads CASRETRLAATHNEQFF. CDR3 in DNA: TGTGCCAGCAGGGAAACCAGGCTAGCGGCAACCCACAATGAGCAGTTCTTC.

This clone was observed once. The rearrangement joins TRBV10-3 to TRBJ1-1, with a weak D call TRBD1 (5 bases). V was cut by 8 bases and J by 8 bases, with 21 bases left in between. Germline assignment: CDR1 ENHRY and CDR2 SYGVKD. The CDR3 loop spans 14 amino acids. The CDR3 coding sequence is TGTGCCATCCGTAGGCAGATTTCCGCAGGGGAAGCTTTCTTT. This encodes CAIRRQISAGEAFF.

V is TRBV5-4 and J is TRBJ2-3; possibly TRBD2 for D (6 bases). Trimming cost V 2 bases and J 0 bases, with 10 bases left between them. The CDR3 runs 15 residues. CDR1 and CDR2 (germline): SGHNT, YYREEE (reference sequence). The CDR3 DNA follows: TGTGCCAGCAGCTTCGGAGGGCCCAGCACAGATACGCAGTATTTT. It yields the protein CASSFGGPSTDTQYF.

This clone was detected only once. The chain has TRBV5-1 and TRBJ1-4; the match to TRBD1 covers 7 bases. The length of the CDR3 is 11 residues. Per germline, CDR1 SGHRS and CDR2 YFSETQ. V dropped 2 bases and J dropped 11; count of bases not matched to a gene: 0. DNA of the CDR3: TGCGCCAGCAGCTTACAGGGGAAACTGTTTTTT. Protein sequence: CASSLQGKLFF.

The chain uses TRBV15 and TRBJ2-1, with 9 bases matching TRBD2. Germline assignment: CDR1 LNHNV and CDR2 YYDKDF (reference sequence). This CDR3 has 16 amino acids. Germline trimming cut 4 bases from V and 4 bases from J; bases unmatched to any gene: 8. This CDR3 reads CATSTRSGGTYNEQFF. The CDR3 DNA sequence: TGTGCCACCAGCACGAGGAGCGGGGGGACATACAATGAGCAGTTCTTC.

This chain connects TRBV7-2 to TRBJ2-5; D unresolved. V lost 3 bases, J lost 0 bases, and 11 bases lay in between. CDR1 SGHTA and CDR2 FQGNSA come from the germline V gene. This CDR3 region has 15 residues. The CDR3 region has the DNA TGTGCCAGCAGCTTTTCCTCAGAGTACCAAGAGACCCAGTACTTC. It is translated as CASSFSSEYQETQYF. Full variable domain (outside the CDR3, taken from reference TRBV7-2 and TRBJ2-5): GAGVSQSPSNKVTEKGKDVELRCDPISGHTALYWYRQSLGQGLEFLIYFQGNSAPDKSGLPSDRFSAERTGGSVSTLTIQRTQQEDSAVYLCASSFSSEYQETQYFGPGTRLLVL.

The chain couples TRBV4-1 to TRBJ2-5; TRBD2 matches 15 bases. The ends lost 0 bases at V and 4 bases at J; junction bases unmatched: 9. CDR3 size: 19 residues. Germline-derived CDR1 and CDR2 are MGHRA and YSYEKL. CDR3 amino acids: CASSQERWGLAGGRETQYF. CDR3 nucleotides: TGCGCCAGCAGCCAAGAACGGTGGGGACTAGCGGGGGGAAGAGAGACCCAGTACTTC.

J is TRBJ1-6 and V is TRBV5-1; TRBD1 matches at 7 bases. With V trimmed by 4 bases and J by 7 bases, 5 bases remained unmatched. Germline CDR1 SGHRS, CDR2 YFSETQ. The CDR3 contains 14 residues. CDR3 DNA sequence: TGCGCCAGCAGCGTGACAGGGAAGAATTCACCCCTCCACTTT. It is translated as CASSVTGKNSPLHF. Looking up the rest from reference TRBV5-1 and TRBJ1-6 gives the full variable domain: KAGVTQTPRYLIKTRGQQVTLSCSPISGHRSVSWYQQTPGQGLQFLFEYFSETQRNKGNFPGRFSGRQFSNSRSEMNVSTLELGDSALYLCASSVTGKNSPLHFGNGTRLTVT.

The V call is TRBV9, the J call TRBJ2-2; D gene ambiguous. The V and J ends lost 0 bases and 5 bases respectively, with 11 bases between them. The CDR3 sequence is 15 residues long. CDR1 and CDR2 (germline): SGDLS, YYNGEE. The CDR3 bases are TGTGCCAGCAGCGTAGGCTTCTATATGACCGGGGAGCTGTTTTTT. Translating gives CASSVGFYMTGELFF.

This clone was seen a handful of times. The chain links TRBV27 to TRBJ2-6; D assignment may be TRBD1 or TRBD2 (6 bases each). V shed 6 bases and J shed 3 bases, with 15 bases lying between them. This CDR3 has 16 residues. Germline V gene data show CDR1 as MNHEY and CDR2 as SMNVEV (reference sequence). CDR3 coding DNA: TGTGCCAGCAGCGTAATAGGGGGGCTTGGGGCCAACGTCCTGACTTTC. Residues: CASSVIGGLGANVLTF.

This clone was observed a few times. The chain is built from TRBV6-6 and TRBJ1-2; D is undetermined. Germline V CDR1 and CDR2: MNHNY, SVGAGI (reference sequence). Deletions cut 2 bases from V and 4 bases from J, with 8 bases between. The CDR3 extends over 13 amino acids. The CDR3 nucleotides read TGTGCCAGCAGTTACGTCACGGCCTATGGCTACACCTTC. It translates to CASSYVTAYGYTF.

The rearrangement links TRBV7-3 to TRBJ2-1; TRBD1 aligns across 8 bases. The CDR3 is made up of 15 amino acids. The germline V gene has CDR1 SGHTA and CDR2 FQGTGA. V lost 5 bases to trimming and J lost 3 bases; unmatched junction nucleotides: 6. In DNA form, the CDR3 reads TGTGCCAGCAGCCTAGACAGGGGTTACTACAATGAGCAGTTCTTC. Protein sequence: CASSLDRGYYNEQFF.

This clone was counted a few times. Its ends do not fully match the called genes, so a read error is possible. The V gene is TRBV18, the J gene TRBJ2-3, with 7 bases fitting TRBD2. The germline gives CDR1 KGHSH, CDR2 LQKENI. CDR3 size: 14 residues. The CDR3, as DNA: TGTGCCAGTTCACCGGGGAGGGCCACAGATACGCAGTATTTT. Translated, it gives CASSPGRATDTQYF.

The V call is TRBV15, the J call TRBJ1-2; no clear D gene. V was shortened by 5 bases and J by 2 bases, with 12 bases between the two germline ends. The CDR3 has 14 amino acids. CDR1 is LNHNV, CDR2 YYDKDF, per germline (reference sequence). CDR3 residues: CATSPMVGNYGYTF. CDR3 in DNA: TGTGCCACCAGCCCGATGGTCGGGAACTATGGCTACACCTTC.

The chain couples TRBV16 to TRBJ2-4; possibly TRBD1 for D (6 bases). V was pared by 0 bases and J by 7 bases, with 13 bases between. CDR1 and CDR2 (germline): KGHSY, FQNENV. The CDR3 length is 15 residues. CDR3 nucleotides: TGTGCCAGCAGCCAATCCGGGACACTGGCTAACATTCAGTACTTC. Protein product: CASSQSGTLANIQYF. Variable domain in full (rest from reference TRBV16 and TRBJ2-4): GEEVAQTPKHLVRGEGQKAKLYCAPIKGHSYVFWYQQVLKNEFKFLISFQNENVFDETGMPKERFSAKCLPNSPCSLEIQATKLEDSAVYFCASSQSGTLANIQYFGAGTRLSVL.

The chain carries TRBV7-2 and TRBJ2-2, with TRBD2 matching over 11 bases. V shed 6 bases, J shed 5 bases, and the junction held 8 bases outside the gene matches. The CDR3 has 16 amino acids. The germline CDR1 and CDR2 sequences are SGHTA and FQGNSA. The CDR3 loop reads CASSRTSGYRTGELFF. Here the CDR3 DNA reads TGTGCCAGCAGTCGGACTAGCGGGTATAGAACCGGGGAGCTGTTTTTT.

In its sample, this clone was seen once. The V call is TRBV7-2, the J call TRBJ1-2; unclear D gene. V lost 3 bases to trimming and J lost 8 bases, with 16 bases between them. The CDR3 runs 14 residues. Germline V CDR1 and CDR2: SGHTA, FQGNSA. CDR3 bases: TGTGCCAGCAGCTTTATCGGAGAGGGAAACGGCTACACCTTC. Its translation: CASSFIGEGNGYTF.

The gene calls are TRBV5-1 and TRBJ2-5, with D maybe TRBD1 (6 bases). In germline, CDR1 is SGHRS, CDR2 YFSETQ. The CDR3 contains 14 residues. V was pared by 4 bases and J by 2 bases, with 12 bases between. CDR3 bases: TGCGCCAGCAGCAATGGGGGCCTACAAGAGACCCAGTACTTC. Translating it yields CASSNGGLQETQYF.

This clone has only a few counts. This chain uses TRBV11-2 with TRBJ2-1; no clear D. There are 11 residues in the CDR3. Germline V gives CDR1 SGHAT, CDR2 FQNNGV. Trimming took 2 bases from V and 8 from J, leaving 4 bases between them. The CDR3 DNA is TGTGCCAGCAGCTTAAGTCATGAGCAGTTCTTC. Translating gives CASSLSHEQFF.

The chain links TRBV11-2 to TRBJ2-7; no firm D call. The CDR3 has 12 amino acids. Germline V gene data show CDR1 as SGHAT and CDR2 as FQNNGV. V lost 4 bases to trimming and J lost 6 bases, with 10 bases between them. DNA for the CDR3: TGTGCCAGCAGCTCCAGGTCCGCCGAGCAGTACTTC. Amino acid sequence: CASSSRSAEQYF. Combining the CDR3 with reference TRBV11-2 and TRBJ2-7 gives the whole variable domain EAGVAQSPRYKIIEKRQSVAFWCNPISGHATLYWYQQILGQGPKLLIQFQNNGVVDDSQLPKDRFSAERLKGVDSTLKIQPAKLEDSAVYLCASSSRSAEQYFGPGTRLTVT.